This T cell receptor beta chain was obtained from a study of blood T cell repertoires in COVID-19. About the study: Acute and convalescent COVID-19 samples came from the United States, Italy and Spain. The cDNA or gDNA used as material had been derived from T cells, B-cell-depleted T cells, or PBMCs.

In the original processing: Amplification with reference gene primers provided the estimates of nucleated cell counts. The table came from immunoSEQ multiplex PCR; TCRdb's copy has only in-frame clones and leaves some out. The V and J calls and clone size come from that table; D and trimming were worked out from the DNA. The table lists 150,000 to 200,000 clones, around 89% of them singletons. Material: peripheral blood. The clonotype comes from a woman aged 25 to 39 with acute or convalescent COVID-19.

As DNA, the CDR3 is TGTGCCAGCAGTTCTCACAGGATTGGCTATGGCTACACCTTC. Translated: CASSSHRIGYGYTF. The genes are TRBV28 and TRBJ1-2, with D possibly matching TRBD1 (5 bases). The CDR3 is 14 residues long. V lost 4 bases and J 4 bases, leaving 13 bases between the germline ends. Germline CDR1 MDHEN, CDR2 SYDVKM.